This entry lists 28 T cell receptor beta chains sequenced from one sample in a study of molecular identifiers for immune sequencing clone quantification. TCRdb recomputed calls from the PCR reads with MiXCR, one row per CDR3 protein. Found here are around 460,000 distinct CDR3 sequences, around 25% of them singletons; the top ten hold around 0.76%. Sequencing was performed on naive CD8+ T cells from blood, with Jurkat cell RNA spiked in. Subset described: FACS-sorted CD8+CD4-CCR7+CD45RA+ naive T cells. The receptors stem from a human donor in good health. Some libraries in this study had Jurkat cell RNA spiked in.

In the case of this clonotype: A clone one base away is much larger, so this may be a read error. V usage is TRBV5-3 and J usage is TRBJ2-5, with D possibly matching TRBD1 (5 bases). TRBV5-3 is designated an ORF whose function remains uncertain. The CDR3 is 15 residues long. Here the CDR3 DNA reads TGTGCCAGCAGCTATACAGGCCTCTCGCGAGAGACCCAGTACTTC. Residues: CASSYTGLSRETQYF.

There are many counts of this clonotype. CDR3 in amino acids: CSARDSRGRVHEQYF. The DNA for the CDR3 is TGCAGTGCTAGAGATAGTAGGGGGCGAGTCCACGAGCAGTACTTC. J is TRBJ2-7 and V is TRBV20-1; 7 bases are shared with TRBD1. Per germline, CDR1 DFQATT and CDR2 SNEGSKA (reference sequence). The CDR3 totals 15 residues. Germline trimming cut 0 bases from V and 5 bases from J; bases unmatched to any gene: 10.

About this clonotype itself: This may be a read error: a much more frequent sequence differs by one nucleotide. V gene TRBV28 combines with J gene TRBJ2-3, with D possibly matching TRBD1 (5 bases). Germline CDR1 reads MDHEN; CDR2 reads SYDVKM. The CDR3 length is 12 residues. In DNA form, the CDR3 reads TGTGCCAGCAGTTTGACAGTAGATACGCATTATTTT. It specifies CASSLTVDTHYF. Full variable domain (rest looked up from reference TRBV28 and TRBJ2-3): DVKVTQSSRYLVKRTGEKVFLECVQDMDHENMFWYRQDPGLGLRLIYFSYDVKMKEKGDIPEGYSVSREKKERFSLILESASTNQTSMYLCASSLTVDTHYFGPGTRLTVL.

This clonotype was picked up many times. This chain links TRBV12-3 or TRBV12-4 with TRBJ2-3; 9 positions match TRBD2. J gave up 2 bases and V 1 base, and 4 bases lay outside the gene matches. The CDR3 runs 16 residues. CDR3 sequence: CASSLVAGGFTDTQYF. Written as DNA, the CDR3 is TGTGCCAGCAGTTTAGTCGCGGGGGGGTTCACAGATACGCAGTATTTT.

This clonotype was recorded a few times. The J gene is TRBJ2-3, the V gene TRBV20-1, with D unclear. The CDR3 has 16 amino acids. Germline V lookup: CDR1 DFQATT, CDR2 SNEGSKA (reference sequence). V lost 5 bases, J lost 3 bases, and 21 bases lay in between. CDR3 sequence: CSAVLRRVDRTDTQYF. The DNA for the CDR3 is TGCAGTGCTGTCTTACGCCGGGTAGATCGGACAGATACGCAGTATTTT.

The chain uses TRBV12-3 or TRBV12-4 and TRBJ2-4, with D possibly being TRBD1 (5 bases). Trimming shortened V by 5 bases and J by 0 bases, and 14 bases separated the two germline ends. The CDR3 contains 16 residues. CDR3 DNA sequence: TGTGCCAGCAGTCCAGGAGTACAGGCAGCCAAAAACATTCAGTACTTC. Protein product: CASSPGVQAAKNIQYF.

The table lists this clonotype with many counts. The DNA of the CDR3 is TGTGCCAGCAGTTACATGGGACTAGCGGAAGTTAGCACAGATACGCAGTATTTT. This sequence encodes CASSYMGLAEVSTDTQYF. This sequence joins TRBV6-5 and TRBJ2-3; 11 positions match TRBD2. The CDR3 has 18 residues. Germline lookup yields CDR1 MNHEY and CDR2 SVGAGI. V lost 2 bases, J lost 0 bases, and 7 bases stayed unmatched.

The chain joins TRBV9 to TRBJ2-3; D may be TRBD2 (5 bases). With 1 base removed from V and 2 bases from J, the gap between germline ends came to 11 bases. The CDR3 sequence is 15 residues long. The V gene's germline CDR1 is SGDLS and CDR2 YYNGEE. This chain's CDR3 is CASSVYGVDTDTQYF. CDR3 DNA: TGTGCCAGCAGCGTATACGGGGTAGACACAGATACGCAGTATTTT.

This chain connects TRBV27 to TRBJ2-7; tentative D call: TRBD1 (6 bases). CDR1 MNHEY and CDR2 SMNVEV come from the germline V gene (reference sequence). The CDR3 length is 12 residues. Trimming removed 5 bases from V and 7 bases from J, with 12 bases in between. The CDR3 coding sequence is TGTGCCAGCAGTGAACAGGGTGAAGAGCAGTACTTC. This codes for CASSEQGEEQYF.

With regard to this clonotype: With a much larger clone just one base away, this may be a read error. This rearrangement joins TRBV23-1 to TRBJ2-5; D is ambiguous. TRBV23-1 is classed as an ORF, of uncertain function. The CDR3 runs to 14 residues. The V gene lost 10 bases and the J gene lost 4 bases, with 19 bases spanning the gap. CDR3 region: CAIFPNANPETQYF. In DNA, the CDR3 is TGCGCCATTTTCCCCAACGCGAACCCAGAGACCCAGTACTTC.

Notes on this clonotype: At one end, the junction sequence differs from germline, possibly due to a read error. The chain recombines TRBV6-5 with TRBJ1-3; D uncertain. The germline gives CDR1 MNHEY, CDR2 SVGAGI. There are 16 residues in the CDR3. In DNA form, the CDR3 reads TGTGCCAGCACCTACTCCCGGGAATGGGCAAGCCACACCACATATTTT. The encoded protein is CASTYSREWASHTTYF.

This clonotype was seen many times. The DNA for the CDR3 is TGTGCCAGCAGCTTAGTGGCGGGGGCCGAGGAGCAGTACTTC. Translated: CASSLVAGAEEQYF. The chain joins TRBV7-9 to TRBJ2-7, with D possibly TRBD2 on 7 matching bases. The germline gives CDR1 SEHNR, CDR2 FQNEAQ (reference sequence). The CDR3 totals 14 residues. Deletions cut 1 base from V and 7 bases from J, with 14 bases between. Together with reference TRBV7-9 and TRBJ2-7, the CDR3 gives the full variable domain: DTGVSQNPRHKITKRGQNVTFRCDPISEHNRLYWYRQTLGQGPEFLTYFQNEAQLEKSRLLSDRFSAERPKGSFSTLEIQRTEQGDSAMYLCASSLVAGAEEQYFGPGTRLTVT.

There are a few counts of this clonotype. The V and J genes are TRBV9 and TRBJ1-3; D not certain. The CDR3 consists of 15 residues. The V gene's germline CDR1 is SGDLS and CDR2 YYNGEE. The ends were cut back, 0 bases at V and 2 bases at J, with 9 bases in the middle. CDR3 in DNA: TGTGCCAGCAGCGTAGGGTCAGCTGCTGGAAACACCATATATTTT. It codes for CASSVGSAAGNTIYF.

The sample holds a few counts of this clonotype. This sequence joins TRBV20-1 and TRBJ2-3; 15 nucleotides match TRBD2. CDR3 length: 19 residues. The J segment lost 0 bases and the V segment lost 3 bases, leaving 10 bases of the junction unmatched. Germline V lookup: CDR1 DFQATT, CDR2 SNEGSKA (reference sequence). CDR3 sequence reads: CSARNLGLAGGPSTDTQYF. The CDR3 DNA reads TGCAGTGCTAGGAACCTTGGACTAGCGGGGGGGCCTAGCACAGATACGCAGTATTTT.

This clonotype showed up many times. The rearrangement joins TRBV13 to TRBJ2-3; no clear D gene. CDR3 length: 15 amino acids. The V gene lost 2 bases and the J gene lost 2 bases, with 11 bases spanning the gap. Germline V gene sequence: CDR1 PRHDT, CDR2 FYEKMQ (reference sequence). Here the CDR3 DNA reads TGTGCCAGCAGCTTATCCCAGAAGCTCACAGATACGCAGTATTTT. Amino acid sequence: CASSLSQKLTDTQYF.

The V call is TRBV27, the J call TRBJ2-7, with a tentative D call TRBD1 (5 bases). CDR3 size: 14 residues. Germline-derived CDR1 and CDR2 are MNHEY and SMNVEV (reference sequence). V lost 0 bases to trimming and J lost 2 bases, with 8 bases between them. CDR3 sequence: CASSLSVRAYEQYF. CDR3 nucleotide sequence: TGTGCCAGCAGTTTATCTGTCAGGGCCTACGAGCAGTACTTC.

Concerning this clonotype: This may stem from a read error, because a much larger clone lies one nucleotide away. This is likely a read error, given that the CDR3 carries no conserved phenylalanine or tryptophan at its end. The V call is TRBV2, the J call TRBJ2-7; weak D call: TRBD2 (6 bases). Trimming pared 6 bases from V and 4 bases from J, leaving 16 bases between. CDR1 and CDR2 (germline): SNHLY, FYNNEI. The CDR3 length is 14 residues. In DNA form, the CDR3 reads TGTGCCAGCAGCCCAGGACTACGCTTATACGAGCAGTACTCC. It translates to CASSPGLRLYEQYS.

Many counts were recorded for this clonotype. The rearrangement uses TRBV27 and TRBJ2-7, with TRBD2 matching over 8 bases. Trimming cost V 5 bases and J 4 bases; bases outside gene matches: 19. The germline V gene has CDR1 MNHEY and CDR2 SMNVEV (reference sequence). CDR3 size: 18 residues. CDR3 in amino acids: CASSTNGRAVEGGYEQYF. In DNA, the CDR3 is TGTGCCAGCAGTACGAACGGGAGGGCCGTAGAGGGGGGTTACGAGCAGTACTTC.

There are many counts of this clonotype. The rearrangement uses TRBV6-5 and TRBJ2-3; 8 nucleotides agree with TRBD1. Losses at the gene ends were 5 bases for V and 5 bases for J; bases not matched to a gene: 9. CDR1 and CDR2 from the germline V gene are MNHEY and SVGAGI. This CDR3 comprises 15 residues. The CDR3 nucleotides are TGTGCCAGCAGTACTGGGGTCAGGGGGCTAGATACGCAGTATTTT. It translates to CASSTGVRGLDTQYF.

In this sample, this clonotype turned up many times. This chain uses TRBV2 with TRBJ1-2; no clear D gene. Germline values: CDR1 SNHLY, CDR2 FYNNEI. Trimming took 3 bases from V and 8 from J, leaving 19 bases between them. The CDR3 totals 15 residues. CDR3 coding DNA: TGTGCCAGCAGTGAGGAGGAGTCTCTAATTATAGGCTACACCTTC. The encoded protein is CASSEEESLIIGYTF.

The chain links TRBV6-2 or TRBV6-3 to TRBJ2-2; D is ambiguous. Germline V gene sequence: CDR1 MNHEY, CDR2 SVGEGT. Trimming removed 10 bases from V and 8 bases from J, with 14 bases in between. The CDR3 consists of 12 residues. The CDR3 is CANTAPLGELFF. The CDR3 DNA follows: TGTGCCAACACCGCTCCCTTGGGGGAGCTGTTTTTT.

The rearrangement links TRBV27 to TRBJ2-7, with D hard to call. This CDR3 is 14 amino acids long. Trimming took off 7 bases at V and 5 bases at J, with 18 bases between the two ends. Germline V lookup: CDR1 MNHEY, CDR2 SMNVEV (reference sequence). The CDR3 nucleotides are TGTGCCAGCACCCCCTCGTCTGGTTTCCACGAGCAGTACTTC. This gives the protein CASTPSSGFHEQYF.

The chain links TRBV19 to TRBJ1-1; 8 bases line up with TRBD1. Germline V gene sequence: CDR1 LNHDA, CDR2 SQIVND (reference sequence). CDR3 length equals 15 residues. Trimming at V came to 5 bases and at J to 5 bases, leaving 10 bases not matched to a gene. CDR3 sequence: CASSPDRGGVTEAFF. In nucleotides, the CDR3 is TGTGCCAGTAGTCCTGACAGGGGAGGAGTAACTGAAGCTTTCTTT.

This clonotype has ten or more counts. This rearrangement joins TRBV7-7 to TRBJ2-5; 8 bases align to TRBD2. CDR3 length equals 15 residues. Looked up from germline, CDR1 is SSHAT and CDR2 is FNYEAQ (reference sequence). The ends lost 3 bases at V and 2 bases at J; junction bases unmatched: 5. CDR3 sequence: CASSLAGGSQETQYF. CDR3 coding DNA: TGTGCCAGCAGCTTGGCGGGGGGTTCACAAGAGACCCAGTACTTC.

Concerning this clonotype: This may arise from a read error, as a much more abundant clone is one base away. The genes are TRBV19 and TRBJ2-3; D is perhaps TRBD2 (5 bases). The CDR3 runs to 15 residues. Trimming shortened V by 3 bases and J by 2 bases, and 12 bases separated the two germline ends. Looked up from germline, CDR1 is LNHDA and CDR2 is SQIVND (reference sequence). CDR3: CASSIVSAITDTQYF. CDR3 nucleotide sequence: TGTGCCAGTAGTATTGTTAGCGCTATCACAGATACGCAGTATTTT. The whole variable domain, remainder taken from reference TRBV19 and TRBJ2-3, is DGGITQSPKYLFRKEGQNVTLSCEQNLNHDAMYWYRQDPGQGLRLIYYSQIVNDFQKGDIAEGYSVSREKKESFPLTVTSAQKNPTAFYLCASSIVSAITDTQYFGPGTRLTVL.

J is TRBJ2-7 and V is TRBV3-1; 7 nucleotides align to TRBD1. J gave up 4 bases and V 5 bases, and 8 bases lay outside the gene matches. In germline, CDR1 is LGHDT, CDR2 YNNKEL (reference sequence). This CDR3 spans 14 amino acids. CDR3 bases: TGTGCCAGCAGCTTCTCGACAGGGTCGTACGAGCAGTACTTC. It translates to CASSFSTGSYEQYF.

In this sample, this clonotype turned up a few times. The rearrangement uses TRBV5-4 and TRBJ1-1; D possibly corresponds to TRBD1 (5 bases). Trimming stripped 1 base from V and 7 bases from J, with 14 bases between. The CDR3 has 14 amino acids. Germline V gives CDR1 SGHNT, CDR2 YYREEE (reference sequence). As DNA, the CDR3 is TGTGCCAGCAGCTTGAAGGGGTCCGGCCGTGAAGCTTTCTTT. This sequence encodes CASSLKGSGREAFF. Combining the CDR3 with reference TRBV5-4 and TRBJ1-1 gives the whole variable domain ETGVTQSPTHLIKTRGQQVTLRCSSQSGHNTVSWYQQALGQGPQFIFQYYREEENGRGNFPPRFSGLQFPNYSSELNVNALELDDSALYLCASSLKGSGREAFFGQGTRLTVV.

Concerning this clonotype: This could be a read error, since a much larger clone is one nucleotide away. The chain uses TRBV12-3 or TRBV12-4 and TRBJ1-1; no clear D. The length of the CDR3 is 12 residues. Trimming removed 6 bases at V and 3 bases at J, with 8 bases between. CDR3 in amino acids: CASSNMDTEAFF. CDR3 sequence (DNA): TGTGCCAGCAGCAACATGGACACTGAAGCTTTCTTT.